This T cell receptor (beta chain) was observed in a study of T-cell memory formation after mild COVID-19. This CDR3 is built from 17 residues. Trimming took 1 base from V and 6 from J, leaving 22 bases between them. Germline V CDR1 and CDR2: MGHRA, YSYEKL. This clonotype was detected only a few times. What it binds is unknown. Study results and limitations: Clones contracting day 15 to 85 were balanced CD4/CD8; later expanders leaned CD4+.

TCRdb passed the 5' RACE reads through MiXCR, listing each CDR3 protein once. Seen here are 500,000 to 550,000 distinct CDR3 sequences, roughly 20% observed once, and the top ten hold approximately 13%. Sequences were obtained from PBMCs or a T cell subset sorted from them (not recorded which). The chain couples TRBV4-1 to TRBJ2-7; TRBD2 is a possible D gene (6 bases). The TCR comes from an adult woman who had mild COVID-19 (a few samples of this study predate the infection). Cell type and time point are not known. CDR3 loop: CASSQARGGVALGEQYF. CDR3 nucleotides: TGCGCCAGCAGCCAAGCTCGGGGAGGTGTGGCACTGGGCGAGCAGTACTTC.